The T cell receptor (beta chain) described here comes from a study of T cell responses to AZD1222 COVID-19 vaccine. As regards this clone: What it binds is not known.

Study-level findings and limits: Samples come after the peak T cell response, not at day 14.

The germline gives CDR1 SQVTM, CDR2 ANQGSEA. V shed 6 bases and J shed 3 bases, with 18 bases lying between them. The CDR3 covers 15 residues. TCRdb keeps only in-frame clones here, not all; method: immunoSEQ multiplex PCR. This sample has 110,000 to 150,000 clones, with roughly 91% found just once. This sequence was found in an adult in good health. This sequence joins TRBV29-1 and TRBJ1-5, with D tentatively TRBD1 (5 bases). This material consisted of peripheral blood, taken on day 0 of AZD1222 vaccination. CDR3 DNA sequence: TGCAGCGTCCGGGTAGGTATCAGGGACAATCAGCCCCAGCATTTT. It codes for CSVRVGIRDNQPQHF. Filled out from reference TRBV29-1 and TRBJ1-5, the complete variable domain reads SAVISQKPSRDICQRGTSLTIQCQVDSQVTMMFWYRQQPGQSLTLIATANQGSEATYESGFVIDKFPISRPNLTFSTLTVSNMSPEDSSIYLCSVRVGIRDNQPQHFGDGTRLSIL.